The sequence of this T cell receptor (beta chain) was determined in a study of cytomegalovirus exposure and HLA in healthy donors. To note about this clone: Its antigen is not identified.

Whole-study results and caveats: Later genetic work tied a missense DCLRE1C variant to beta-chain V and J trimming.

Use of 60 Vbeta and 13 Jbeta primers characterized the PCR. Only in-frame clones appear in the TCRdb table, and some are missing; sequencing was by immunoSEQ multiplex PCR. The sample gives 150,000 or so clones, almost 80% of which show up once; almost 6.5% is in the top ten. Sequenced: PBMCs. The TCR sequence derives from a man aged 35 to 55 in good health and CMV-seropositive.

CDR3 DNA sequence: TGTGCCAGCAGGGAACTGGACAGGGGTGGCTACACCTTC. Translation gives CASRELDRGGYTF. The J gene is TRBJ1-2, the V gene TRBV2; 9 nucleotides align to TRBD1. There are 13 residues in the CDR3. The ends lost 6 bases at V and 7 bases at J; junction bases unmatched: 6. Germline-derived CDR1 and CDR2 are SNHLY and FYNNEI.